The 20 T cell receptor beta chains below were found in one sample sequenced in a study of T cell clonotyping in hematopoietic cell transplantation. Using immunoSEQ multiplex PCR, the repertoire was profiled, and TCRdb retains in-frame clones only, with some absent. The table records thousands of clones, under 85% of them present only once. Noted time point: recipient sample about 28 days before transplant, after cytoreduction. The starting material was peripheral blood mononuclear cells, obtained before stem cell transplant. The receptors shown here come from a man between 60 and 75 years old with acute myeloid leukemia. Some clones in this sample may be carry-over from other donors' samples.

This clone was recorded a few times. J is TRBJ1-1 and V is TRBV6-1; 10 bases are a match to TRBD1. The CDR3 length is 15 residues. The germline V gene encodes CDR1 MNHNS and CDR2 SASEGT. V shed 8 bases, J shed 3 bases, and the junction held 9 bases outside the gene matches. For the CDR3, the DNA is TGTGCCAGCCATGTAAGACAGGGGGCGTACACTGAAGCTTTCTTT. It codes for CASHVRQGAYTEAFF.

The chain combines TRBV5-4 with TRBJ2-5; 9 positions match TRBD2. The CDR3 covers 14 residues. Trimming cost V 4 bases and J 2 bases; bases outside gene matches: 3. Germline CDR1 and CDR2: SGHNT and YYREEE (reference sequence). The CDR3 DNA reads as TGTGCCAGCAGCATAGCGGGGGCTCAAGAGACCCAGTACTTC. Translation gives CASSIAGAQETQYF. Full variable domain (rest looked up from reference TRBV5-4 and TRBJ2-5): ETGVTQSPTHLIKTRGQQVTLRCSSQSGHNTVSWYQQALGQGPQFIFQYYREEENGRGNFPPRFSGLQFPNYSSELNVNALELDDSALYLCASSIAGAQETQYFGPGTRLLVL.

As for this clone: Distinct nucleotide sequences in the sample also encode this CDR3. The V and J genes are TRBV28 and TRBJ1-5; maybe TRBD1 (5 bases). The germline CDR1 and CDR2 sequences are MDHEN and SYDVKM. V was clipped by 2 bases and J by 3 bases, with 5 bases between them. The CDR3 has 13 amino acids. CDR3 DNA: TGTGCCAGCAGTTTAGGACACAATCAGCCCCAGCATTTT. This codes for CASSLGHNQPQHF.

V and J are TRBV11-2 and TRBJ2-5; TRBD1 matches at 9 bases. V lost 3 bases and J lost 4; bases outside the gene matches: 15. Germline V gene sequence: CDR1 SGHAT, CDR2 FQNNGV. The CDR3 extends over 18 amino acids. CDR3 protein: CASSFFGPGQGSGETQYF. The CDR3 DNA sequence: TGTGCCAGCAGCTTTTTTGGACCGGGACAGGGTAGTGGAGAGACCCAGTACTTC. Complete variable domain (other parts from reference TRBV11-2 and TRBJ2-5): EAGVAQSPRYKIIEKRQSVAFWCNPISGHATLYWYQQILGQGPKLLIQFQNNGVVDDSQLPKDRFSAERLKGVDSTLKIQPAKLEDSAVYLCASSFFGPGQGSGETQYFGPGTRLLVL.

The chain couples TRBV30 to TRBJ2-3, with unresolved D. The CDR3 consists of 10 residues. The germline gives CDR1 GTSNPN, CDR2 SVGIG (reference sequence). V lost 5 bases and J lost 9, with 9 bases in between. CDR3 residues: CAWQLKTQYF. In DNA form, the CDR3 reads TGTGCCTGGCAGCTTAAGACGCAGTATTTT.

The rearrangement links TRBV11-3 to TRBJ2-1; the match to TRBD1 covers 10 bases. The CDR3 spans 15 residues. After removal of 6 bases from V and 4 bases from J, the junction contained 6 bases not matched to a gene. CDR1 is SGHNT and CDR2 is YENEEA in the germline V gene. CDR3 in amino acids: CASSSGTGVYNEQFF. DNA of the CDR3: TGTGCCAGCAGTTCCGGGACAGGGGTTTACAATGAGCAGTTCTTC. Variable domain in full (rest from reference TRBV11-3 and TRBJ2-1): EAGVVQSPRYKIIEKKQPVAFWCNPISGHNTLYWYLQNLGQGPELLIRYENEEAVDDSQLPKDRFSAERLKGVDSTLKIQPAELGDSAVYLCASSSGTGVYNEQFFGPGTRLTVL.

V and J are TRBV6-1 and TRBJ1-5, with D uncertain. The CDR3 is made up of 13 amino acids. Trimming took off 1 base at V and 7 bases at J, with 8 bases between the two ends. Germline CDR1 and CDR2: MNHNS and SASEGT. In nucleotides, the CDR3 is TGTGCCAGCAGTGAAGTCCTTAGCCAGCCCCAGCATTTT. As protein: CASSEVLSQPQHF.

This chain joins TRBV7-3 and TRBJ2-1; weak D call: TRBD2 (6 bases). Looked up from germline, CDR1 is SGHTA and CDR2 is FQGTGA. This CDR3 comprises 13 residues. Trimming took off 5 bases at V and 4 bases at J, with 9 bases between the two ends. CDR3 DNA sequence: TGTGCCAGCAGCCCACGGGGGTACAATGAGCAGTTCTTC. Translated: CASSPRGYNEQFF.

The chain is built from TRBV2 and TRBJ2-5; D remains ambiguous. The V gene lost 6 bases and the J gene lost 2 bases, with 10 bases spanning the gap. CDR3 size: 13 residues. Per germline, CDR1 SNHLY and CDR2 FYNNEI. As DNA, the CDR3 is TGTGCCAGCAGATTTGACCAACAAGAGACCCAGTACTTC. It yields the protein CASRFDQQETQYF.

The chain combines TRBV11-2 with TRBJ2-7; weak D call: TRBD2 (6 bases). Trimming removed 3 bases at V and 0 bases at J, with 12 bases between. The CDR3 is 15 amino acids. Germline values: CDR1 SGHAT, CDR2 FQNNGV. For the CDR3, the DNA is TGTGCCAGCAGCTTGGGCGGGGTTAGCTCCTACGAGCAGTACTTC. Translated, it gives CASSLGGVSSYEQYF.

The chain carries TRBV7-2 and TRBJ2-3, with D perhaps assigned TRBD1 or TRBD2 (5 bases each). The CDR3 is 13 amino acids. Trimming cost V 0 bases and J 5 bases, with 6 bases left between them. CDR1 and CDR2 (germline): SGHTA, FQGNSA. In DNA form, the CDR3 reads TGTGCCAGCAGCTTAGCTGGGGGAGATACGCAGTATTTT. Its translation is CASSLAGGDTQYF.

This clone was counted only a few times. Other DNA variants within this sample encode the same CDR3. The chain combines TRBV5-4 with TRBJ2-5; 7 bases match TRBD2. The CDR3 spans 14 residues. The V and J ends lost 1 base and 2 bases, in that order; junction bases with no gene match: 2. Germline CDR1 is SGHNT and CDR2 is YYREEE (reference sequence). CDR3 loop: CASSLSGVQETQYF. The CDR3 nucleotides are TGTGCCAGCAGCTTGAGCGGGGTTCAAGAGACCCAGTACTTC.

This clone has only a few counts. This chain uses TRBV5-4 with TRBJ2-7, with 12 bases identical to TRBD2. With V trimmed by 10 bases and J by 6 bases, 8 bases remained unmatched. The CDR3 is 13 amino acids. Per germline, CDR1 SGHNT and CDR2 YYREEE (reference sequence). CDR3 sequence: CAWRTSGTPEQYF. The CDR3 DNA reads TGTGCCTGGCGGACTAGCGGGACGCCCGAGCAGTACTTC.

The chain has TRBV4-1 and TRBJ2-1, with D tentatively TRBD2 (6 bases). Germline assignment: CDR1 MGHRA and CDR2 YSYEKL. The length of the CDR3 is 18 residues. V was cut by 0 bases and J by 2 bases, with 17 bases left in between. The CDR3 DNA reads as TGCGCCAGCAGCCAAGATGGTCCGGGCGGGGACCCCTACAATGAGCAGTTCTTC. This translates into CASSQDGPGGDPYNEQFF.

V gene TRBV30 combines with J gene TRBJ1-3; D remains unclear. The CDR3 consists of 13 residues. V gave up 2 bases and J gave up 4 bases, with 9 bases separating them. The V gene's germline CDR1 is GTSNPN and CDR2 SVGIG (reference sequence). This chain's CDR3 is CAWSPDLGNTIYF. In DNA form, the CDR3 reads TGTGCCTGGAGTCCAGACTTGGGAAACACCATATATTTT.

The J gene is TRBJ1-1, the V gene TRBV29-1; D perhaps matches TRBD1 (6 bases). This CDR3 has 13 amino acids. Trimming removed 7 bases from V and 3 bases from J, with 15 bases in between. The germline V gene encodes CDR1 SQVTM and CDR2 ANQGSEA. The CDR3 bases are TGCAGCGGCCGGATCGGGGGCGACACTGAAGCTTTCTTT. Protein: CSGRIGGDTEAFF.

This clone came up a few times. This chain connects TRBV28 to TRBJ2-7, with D hard to call. The V gene's germline CDR1 is MDHEN and CDR2 SYDVKM. Trimming pared 4 bases from V and 6 bases from J, leaving 10 bases between. The CDR3 is 12 residues long. The CDR3 nucleotides read TGTGCCAGCAGTTCCCAGTGGAGCGAGCAGTACTTC. Amino acids: CASSSQWSEQYF.

The CDR3 sequence: CAWSLRQGPTEAFF. The CDR3 DNA is TGTGCCTGGAGTCTCAGACAGGGACCCACTGAAGCTTTCTTT. The chain carries TRBV30 and TRBJ1-1, with 7 bases identical to TRBD1. Germline CDR1 and CDR2: GTSNPN and SVGIG (reference sequence). J gave up 4 bases and V 2 bases, and 7 bases lay outside the gene matches. This CDR3 has 14 amino acids.

The V call is TRBV25-1, the J call TRBJ1-4; D gene uncertain. This CDR3 is 11 amino acids long. Germline V CDR1 and CDR2: MGHDK, SYGVNS. Trimming shortened V by 10 bases and J by 4 bases, and 7 bases separated the two germline ends. This CDR3 reads CAILLNEKLFF. The DNA of the CDR3 is TGTGCCATCCTGCTTAATGAAAAACTGTTTTTT.

This sequence joins TRBV6-1 and TRBJ2-3; no firm D call. V was cut by 11 bases and J by 2 bases, with 14 bases left in between. Germline CDR1 MNHNS, CDR2 SASEGT. The CDR3 totals 13 residues. CDR3 DNA: TGTGCCGTAGGAAACGAAAACACAGATACGCAGTATTTT. This translates into CAVGNENTDTQYF.